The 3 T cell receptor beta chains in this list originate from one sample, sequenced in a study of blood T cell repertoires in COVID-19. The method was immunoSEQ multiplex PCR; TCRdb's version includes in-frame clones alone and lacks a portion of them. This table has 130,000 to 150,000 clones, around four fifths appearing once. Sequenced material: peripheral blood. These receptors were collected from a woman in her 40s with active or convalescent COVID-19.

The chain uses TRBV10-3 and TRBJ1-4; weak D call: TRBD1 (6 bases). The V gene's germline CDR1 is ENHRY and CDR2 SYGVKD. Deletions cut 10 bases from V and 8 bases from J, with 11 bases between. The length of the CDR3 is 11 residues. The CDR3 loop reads CATGGGEKLFF. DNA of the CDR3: TGTGCCACGGGGGGGGGCGAAAAACTGTTTTTT.

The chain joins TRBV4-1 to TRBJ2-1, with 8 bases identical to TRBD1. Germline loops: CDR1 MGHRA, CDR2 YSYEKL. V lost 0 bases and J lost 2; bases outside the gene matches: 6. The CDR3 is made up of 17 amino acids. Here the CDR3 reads CASSQDFTGGAYNEQFF. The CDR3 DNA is TGCGCCAGCAGCCAAGATTTCACAGGGGGAGCCTACAATGAGCAGTTCTTC.

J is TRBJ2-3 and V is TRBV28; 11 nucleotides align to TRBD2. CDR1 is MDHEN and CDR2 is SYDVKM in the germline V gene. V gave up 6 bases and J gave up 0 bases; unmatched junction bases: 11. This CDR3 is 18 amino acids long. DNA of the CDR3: TGTGCCAGCAGCATGGGACTAGCGGAGTTTACTAGCACAGATACGCAGTATTTT. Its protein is CASSMGLAEFTSTDTQYF.